The sequence of this T cell receptor beta chain was determined in a study of human T cells and chemical hapten exposure. Turning to the study itself: Small volume differences among pooled libraries mainly caused per-sample TCR yield variation.

With respect to this clonotype: Its target is unknown.

Study observations and caveats: Alopecia affecting every donor means their immune response may not match healthy people's. A positive correlation with patch test score was shown by PT1 expanded TCR counts.

Stated time point: patch test 2, 6 weeks after DPC sensitization. Specified treatment: therapeutic diphenylcyclopropenone sensitization with weekly scalp DPC. The CDR3 is 16 residues long. V was pared by 3 bases and J by 1 base, with 3 bases of the junction left unmatched. TCRdb passed the RACE reads through MiXCR, listing each CDR3 protein once. The table records some 350,000 distinct CDR3 sequences, more than 5% of them present only once. Sequenced material: whole blood, taken in connection with sensitization to the hapten diphenylcyclopropenone (DPC). The sequence derives from a woman between 18 and 29 years old with alopecia areata. Some clones in this sample may be carry-over from other donors' samples. The V and J genes are TRBV12-3 or TRBV12-4 and TRBJ2-4, with 10 bases aligning to TRBD2. The CDR3 here is CASSLNSGGAKNIQYF. The DNA of the CDR3 is TGTGCCAGCAGTTTGAATAGCGGGGGGGCCAAAAACATTCAGTACTTC.